The T cell receptor beta chain under discussion was sequenced for a study of T-cell reconstitution after alpha-beta-depleted transplantation in children. The trim removed 4 bases at V and 2 bases at J, leaving 3 bases unmatched. This CDR3 contains 14 residues. Germline CDR1 and CDR2: MNHEY and SVGAGI. As it was prepared, the TCRbeta library received unique molecular identifiers. TCRdb fed the PCR reads into MiXCR, producing one record per CDR3 protein. This sample yields around 410,000 distinct CDR3 sequences, of which roughly 11% are seen a single time; roughly 6% belongs to the top ten. This receptor was identified in a human donor who donated a stem cell graft to a child with acute myeloid leukemia. The chain uses TRBV6-5 and TRBJ2-7; TRBD1 matches at 9 bases. Sequences were derived from PBMCs from the stem cell graft donor, sampled from the stem cell graft. The CDR3 DNA is TGTGCCAGCAGTTTGGACAGGGGCACCTACGAGCAGTACGTC. Translating it yields CASSLDRGTYEQYV.